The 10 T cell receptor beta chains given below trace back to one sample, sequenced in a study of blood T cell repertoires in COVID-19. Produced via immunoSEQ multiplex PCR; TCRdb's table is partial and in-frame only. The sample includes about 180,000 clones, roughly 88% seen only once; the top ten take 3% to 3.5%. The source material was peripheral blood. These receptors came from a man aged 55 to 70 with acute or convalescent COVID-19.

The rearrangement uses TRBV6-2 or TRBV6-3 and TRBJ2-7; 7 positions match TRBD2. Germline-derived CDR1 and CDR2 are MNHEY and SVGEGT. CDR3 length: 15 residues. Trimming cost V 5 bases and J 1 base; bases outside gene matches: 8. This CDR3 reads CASSPWGGSSYEQYF. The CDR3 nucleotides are TGTGCCAGCAGTCCGTGGGGCGGGAGTTCCTACGAGCAGTACTTC.

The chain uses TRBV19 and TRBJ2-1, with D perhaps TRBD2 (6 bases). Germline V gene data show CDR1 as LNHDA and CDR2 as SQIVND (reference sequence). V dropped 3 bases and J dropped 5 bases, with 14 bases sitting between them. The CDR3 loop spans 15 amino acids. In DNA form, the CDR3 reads TGTGCCAGTAGTATCATGGGGGGTATCAACAATGAGCAGTTCTTC. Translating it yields CASSIMGGINNEQFF.

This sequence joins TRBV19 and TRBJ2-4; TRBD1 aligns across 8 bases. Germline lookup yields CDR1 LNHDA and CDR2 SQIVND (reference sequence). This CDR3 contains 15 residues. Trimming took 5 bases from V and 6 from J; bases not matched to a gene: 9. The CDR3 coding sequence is TGTGCCAGTAGTGCGACCTCCGACAGGGGAAACATTCAGTACTTC. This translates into CASSATSDRGNIQYF.

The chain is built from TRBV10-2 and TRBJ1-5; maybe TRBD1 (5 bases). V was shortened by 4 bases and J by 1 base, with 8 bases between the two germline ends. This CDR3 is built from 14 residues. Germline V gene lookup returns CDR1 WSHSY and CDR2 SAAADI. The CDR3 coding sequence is TGCGCCAGCAGTGGGGGCAGAAGCAATCAGCCCCAGCATTTT. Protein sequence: CASSGGRSNQPQHF.

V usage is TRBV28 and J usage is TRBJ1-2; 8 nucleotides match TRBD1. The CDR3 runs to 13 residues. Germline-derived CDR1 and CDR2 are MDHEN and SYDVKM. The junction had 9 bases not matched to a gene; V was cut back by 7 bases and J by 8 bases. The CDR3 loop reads CASTSDRDGGYTF. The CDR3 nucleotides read TGTGCCAGCACCTCGGACAGGGACGGGGGCTACACCTTC.

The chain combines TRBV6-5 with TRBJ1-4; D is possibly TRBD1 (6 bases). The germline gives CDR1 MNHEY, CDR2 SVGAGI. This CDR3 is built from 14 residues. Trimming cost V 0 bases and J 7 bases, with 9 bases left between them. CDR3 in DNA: TGTGCCAGCAGTTACTCAGGGGGTTTTGAAAAACTGTTTTTT. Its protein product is CASSYSGGFEKLFF.

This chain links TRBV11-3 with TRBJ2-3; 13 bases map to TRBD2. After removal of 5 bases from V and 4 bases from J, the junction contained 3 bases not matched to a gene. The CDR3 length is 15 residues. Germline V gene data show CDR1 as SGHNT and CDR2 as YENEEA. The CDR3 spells CASSPGLAGPDTQYF. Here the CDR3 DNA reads TGTGCCAGCAGCCCGGGACTAGCGGGACCAGATACGCAGTATTTT.

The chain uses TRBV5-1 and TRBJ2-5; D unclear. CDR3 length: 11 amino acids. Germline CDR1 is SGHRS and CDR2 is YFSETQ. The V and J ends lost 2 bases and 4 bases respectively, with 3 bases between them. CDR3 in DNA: TGCGCCAGCAGCTTCTCAGAGACCCAGTACTTC. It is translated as CASSFSETQYF.

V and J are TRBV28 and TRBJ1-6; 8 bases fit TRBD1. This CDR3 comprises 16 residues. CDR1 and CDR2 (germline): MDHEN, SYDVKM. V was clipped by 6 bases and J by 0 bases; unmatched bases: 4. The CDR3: CASRDRVLSYNSPLHF. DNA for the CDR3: TGTGCCAGCAGGGACAGGGTTCTCTCCTATAATTCACCCCTCCACTTT.

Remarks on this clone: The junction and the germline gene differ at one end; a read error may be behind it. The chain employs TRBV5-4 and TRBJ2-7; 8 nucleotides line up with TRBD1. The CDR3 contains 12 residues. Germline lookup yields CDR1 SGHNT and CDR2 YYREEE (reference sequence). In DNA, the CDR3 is TGTGCCAGCAGCTTGGCCGGCCAGGGGGCGGACTTC. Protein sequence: CASSLAGQGADF.